A single sample is the source of the 4 T cell receptor beta chains below, sequenced in a study of tissue T cells after allogeneic stem cell transplantation. Measured with immunoSEQ multiplex PCR; TCRdb has only the in-frame clones, and not every one. The sample has 6,300 or so clones, 70% seen once. The source was tissue from the rectum, collected at autopsy. These receptor sequences come from a woman aged 18-49 years with breast cancer.

J is TRBJ1-5 and V is TRBV19; D is undetermined. CDR1 is LNHDA, CDR2 SQIVND, per germline (reference sequence). V was pared by 10 bases and J by 5 bases, with 15 bases between. This CDR3 is 13 amino acids long. The CDR3 bases are TGTGCCACCAACGGGGAGGAGTATCAGCCCCAGCATTTT. It encodes CATNGEEYQPQHF.

CDR3 DNA sequence: TGCAGCCCTCAAAGCGGGAGTGGGACGCAGTATTTT. This gives the protein CSPQSGSGTQYF. The rearrangement joins TRBV29-1 to TRBJ2-3; 8 bases match TRBD2. The V gene end was trimmed by 8 bases and the J gene end by 9 bases; junction bases not matched to a gene: 10. CDR1 is SQVTM and CDR2 is ANQGSEA in the germline V gene. This CDR3 contains 12 residues.

This sequence joins TRBV2 and TRBJ2-7; D is perhaps TRBD2 (5 bases). Germline CDR1 reads SNHLY; CDR2 reads FYNNEI. CDR3 length: 14 amino acids. V was clipped by 5 bases and J by 3 bases, with 14 bases between them. As DNA, the CDR3 is TGTGCCAGCAGTTTGGTGGGCCGGGGCTACGAGCAGTACTTC. It translates to CASSLVGRGYEQYF.

The V call is TRBV3-1 (or the pseudogene TRBV3-2), the J call TRBJ1-2; 9 bases align to TRBD1. Unmatched junction bases numbered 8, after V lost 7 bases and J lost 8 bases. This CDR3 is built from 13 residues. Germline V gene sequence: CDR1 LGHDT, CDR2 YNNKEL (reference sequence). This CDR3 reads CASIPGQGDGYTF. CDR3 nucleotides: TGTGCCAGCATTCCGGGACAGGGCGACGGCTACACCTTC.